This T cell receptor (beta chain) was recorded in a study of shared clonotypes between healthy human individuals (dated by TCRdb to about 2020). Concerning the study at large: The cohort included three men and two women between 18 and 49 years of age. For each donor, CD4 naive and CD4 memory were each given three plates, CD8 naive was given two plates, and CD8 memory was given one plate. Blood TCR repertoires of 5 or 6 healthy adults were deeply sequenced to estimate repertoire size and the extent of clonotype sharing between individuals. Between about 0.94 and 8.9 billion PBMCs per donor were obtained by leukapheresis. To increase sequencing depth and limit assay-specific biases, different laboratories used diverse techniques to prepare libraries and sequence TCR repertoires.

The donors were healthy, HIV-negative adults with no recently reported acute infections or vaccinations. All donors were Caucasian adults living in Nashville, Tennessee, USA. CD4+ T cells were enriched through magnetic negative selection, after which naive cells were positively selected on CD45RA and the remaining negative fraction served as the memory subset. Blood was collected by leukapheresis, and PBMCs were isolated by Ficoll-Histopaque density gradient centrifugation and then cryopreserved in liquid nitrogen vapor phase. Purity and quantity of every magnetically sorted T cell population were checked by analytical flow cytometry. Genomic DNA was isolated from each sorted fraction and quantified by UV absorbance on a Nanodrop 2000c. This clone was found once. The specificity of this receptor is unknown. Base qualities are not provided; no much larger clone lies one nucleotide away. CDR1 and CDR2, per the germline V gene, are KGHSH and LQKENI. From the cysteine through the phenylalanine, the CDR3 covers 16 amino acids. Just the 48-base CDR3 DNA is kept, in frame starting at base 1. The V end gives up 3 bases and the J end 9 bases, leaving 14 bases in the junction not matched to a gene.

The investigation overall reported the following: Pairwise subsampling indicated that sequencing depth was expected to affect the degree of clonotype sharing among donors. Sampling was restricted to blood, and TCR repertoires in tissue are likely to differ from TCR repertoires in blood. Naive subsets generally had larger estimated clonotype richness than memory subsets. When several donors were compared, the shared fraction of clonotypes was about 5% for naive CD4, over 3% for naive CD8, 2% to 2.5% for memory CD4, and 0.35% to 0.4% for memory CD8. Because the study included a small number of donors, the genetic and exposure-history diversity represented was limited. Compared with non-shared clonotypes, the clonotypes found in all four sorted-subset donors had higher generation probabilities. Incomplete sequencing was indicated by rarefaction of sorted-subset datasets, despite the large sequencing depth.

TCR CDR3 regions were amplified from genomic DNA by multiplex PCR using the deep immunoSEQ assay. Extracted genomic DNA from each cell subset was distributed evenly across all wells of several immunoSEQ 96-well plates, and each plate was treated as a replicate. Each replicate PCR for sorted subsets received 200 ng genomic DNA, equal to roughly 33,000 T cell genomes. Purified libraries were measured with a Qubit 3.0 fluorometer, size-checked on a Bioanalyzer 2100, and measured again with the KAPA Library Quantification kit. A separate single-read 150-cycle Illumina NextSeq 550 flow cell was used to sequence each immunoSEQ 96-well plate. The published analysis was carried out like this. Because the immunoSEQ output included only junctional sequences and no quality scores, the filtering could not be the same as the filtering used for full-length reads. To assign V/J genes and CDR3, sequences were annotated using PyIR, a Python wrapper for IgBLAST v1.9, with IMGT germline references. Any read was removed if the V/J assignment was weak (E-value above 1e-6), the CDR3 was missing, or the read contained stop codons, out-of-frame junctions, or ambiguous translated residues. A V3J clonotype was defined by an identical inferred V gene, J gene, and CDR3 amino acid sequence. The percentage overlap between two repertoires was calculated by dividing the number of shared unique clonotypes by the size of the smaller repertoire. Richness of each repertoire was evaluated using RTK rarefaction, the Chao1 estimator, and Recon v2.1 estimates of unobserved clonotypes. OLGA was used to compute generation probabilities for all TCRbeta clonotypes that the gDNA method yielded from several donors. In its TCRdb copy, this immuneACCESS table keeps in-frame sequences only and misses some clones. Where compared with another copy, unresolved V genes explain less than half of these, and the others have no known cause. The D gene and trimming were derived from the DNA, and the V and J assignments and clone size from that table. This sample comprises over 1.5 million clones, 95% to 99% of them detected only once. The ten largest account for 0.45% of the sample.

The V and J genes are TRBV18 and TRBJ1-5, and TRBD1 aligns with 7 junction nucleotides. The sequenced sample was naive CD4+ T cells sorted from blood. What the cell subset or site label conveys for this sample: CD45RA+ positively selected. The source is a man aged 25-45 years in good health. Read as DNA, the sequence is TGTGCCAGCTCACCTACTCGACAGGGAGGGGGGCGGCCCCAGCATTTT. This yields the protein CASSPTRQGGGRPQHF.